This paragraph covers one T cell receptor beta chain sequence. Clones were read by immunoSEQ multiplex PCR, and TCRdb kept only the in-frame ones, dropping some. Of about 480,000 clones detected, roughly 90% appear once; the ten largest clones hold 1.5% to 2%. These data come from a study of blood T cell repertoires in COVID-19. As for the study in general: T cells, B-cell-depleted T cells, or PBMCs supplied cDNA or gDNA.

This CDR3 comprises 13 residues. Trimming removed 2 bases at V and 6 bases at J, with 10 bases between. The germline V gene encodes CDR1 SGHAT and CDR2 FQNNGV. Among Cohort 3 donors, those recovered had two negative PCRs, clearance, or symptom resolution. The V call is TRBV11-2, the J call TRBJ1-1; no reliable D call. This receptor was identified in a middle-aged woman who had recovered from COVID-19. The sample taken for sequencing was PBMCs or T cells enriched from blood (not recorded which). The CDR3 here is CASSLRLRSEAFF. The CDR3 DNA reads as TGTGCCAGCAGCTTACGCTTGAGGTCTGAAGCTTTCTTT.